The next 16 T cell receptor beta chains were all read from a single sample in a study of blood T cells in healthy people across ages. A second PCR of roughly 7 to 11 cycles used a sample-barcoded 5' primer and a J-beta primer mix. TCRdb re-called the 5' RACE reads with MiXCR, one entry per CDR3 protein. The data show some 1.4 million distinct CDR3 sequences, about 43% seen once. The material sequenced was blood. The receptors originated from a woman in her late teens or twenties in good health.

The genes are TRBV20-1 and TRBJ2-1, with unresolved D. Looked up from germline, CDR1 is DFQATT and CDR2 is SNEGSKA (reference sequence). This CDR3 is 13 amino acids long. Trimming took 3 bases from V and 4 from J, leaving 10 bases between them. In DNA, the CDR3 is TGCAGTGCTAGTATGGTCAATTACAATGAGCAGTTCTTC. Translation gives CSASMVNYNEQFF.

The chain recombines TRBV3-1 with TRBJ2-5; no reliable D call. Trimming cost V 2 bases and J 1 base, with 11 bases left between them. The germline V gene has CDR1 LGHDT and CDR2 YNNKEL (reference sequence). The CDR3 extends over 15 amino acids. The CDR3 DNA is TGTGCCAGCAGCCAAACGGAAGGGTCCCAAGAGACCCAGTACTTC. This encodes CASSQTEGSQETQYF.

The chain combines TRBV6-5 with TRBJ1-1, with D possibly TRBD1 on 5 matching bases. CDR1 and CDR2 (germline): MNHEY, SVGAGI. The CDR3 is 14 amino acids. V was shortened by 0 bases and J by 5 bases, with 10 bases between the two germline ends. The CDR3: CASSYSVGGTEAFF. CDR3 nucleotides: TGTGCCAGCAGTTACTCGGTGGGGGGAACTGAAGCTTTCTTT.

The rearrangement joins TRBV6-2 or TRBV6-3 to TRBJ2-1; no clear D gene. There are 14 residues in the CDR3. V was shortened by 2 bases and J by 3 bases, with 8 bases between the two germline ends. Germline CDR1 is MNHEY and CDR2 is SVGEGT. CDR3 sequence reads: CASSYRLLYNEQFF. In nucleotides, the CDR3 is TGTGCCAGCAGTTACAGACTCCTCTACAATGAGCAGTTCTTC.

The V and J genes are TRBV12-3 or TRBV12-4 and TRBJ2-1; 10 bases align to TRBD2. J gave up 2 bases and V 7 bases, and 2 bases lay outside the gene matches. This CDR3 is 14 amino acids long. CDR3 coding DNA: TGTGCCAGCACAGCGGGGGGGACCTACAATGAGCAGTTCTTC. This translates into CASTAGGTYNEQFF.

V gene TRBV5-1 combines with J gene TRBJ2-1, with 16 bases identical to TRBD2. This CDR3 has 19 residues. J gave up 6 bases and V 4 bases, and 13 bases lay outside the gene matches. Germline values: CDR1 SGHRS, CDR2 YFSETQ. CDR3 in amino acids: CASSRGLAGGPESFNEQFF. The CDR3 region has the DNA TGCGCCAGCAGCCGGGGACTAGCGGGAGGGCCTGAGTCATTCAATGAGCAGTTCTTC.

The chain links TRBV29-1 to TRBJ1-1; D call uncertain. Trimming cost V 6 bases and J 1 base, with 12 bases left between them. This CDR3 is 13 amino acids long. Looked up from germline, CDR1 is SQVTM and CDR2 is ANQGSEA. CDR3 sequence reads: CSVLRTENTEAFF. DNA for the CDR3: TGCAGCGTCCTTCGGACTGAGAACACTGAAGCTTTCTTT.

This clonotype has just a few counts. CDR3 residues: CASSQFGSGAGNEQFF. The CDR3 DNA is TGCGCCAGCAGCCAATTCGGCAGCGGAGCGGGTAATGAGCAGTTCTTC. The genes are TRBV4-1 and TRBJ2-1; D is possibly TRBD2 (6 bases). V was pared by 2 bases and J by 7 bases, with 18 bases between. From germline, CDR1 is MGHRA and CDR2 YSYEKL. CDR3 size: 16 residues.

The gene calls are TRBV6-5 and TRBJ1-6; maybe TRBD1 (5 bases). CDR1 is MNHEY, CDR2 SVGAGI, per germline. The CDR3 loop spans 14 amino acids. V dropped 10 bases and J dropped 7 bases, with 17 bases sitting between them. The CDR3 spells CATQGPGGNSPLHF. The CDR3 nucleotides are TGTGCCACCCAAGGGCCCGGGGGGAATTCACCCCTCCACTTT.

This clonotype was counted between two and nine times. The V gene is TRBV5-6, the J gene TRBJ2-3; the match to TRBD2 covers 8 bases. CDR3 length equals 16 residues. V lost 2 bases, J lost 2 bases, and 7 bases stayed unmatched. Germline-derived CDR1 and CDR2 are SGHDT and YYEEEE. CDR3 region: CASSFYQRGPTDTQYF. Written as DNA, the CDR3 is TGTGCCAGCAGCTTTTACCAGCGGGGGCCCACAGATACGCAGTATTTT.

This clonotype came up a few times. The chain is built from TRBV5-1 and TRBJ2-4; D remains unclear. The CDR3 is made up of 14 amino acids. Germline CDR1 and CDR2: SGHRS and YFSETQ. Trimming removed 4 bases from V and 0 bases from J, with 8 bases in between. CDR3 DNA: TGCGCCAGCAGCCTATGGACAGCCAAAAACATTCAGTACTTC. It encodes CASSLWTAKNIQYF.

This clonotype was seen just once. V gene TRBV5-1 combines with J gene TRBJ2-3, with 10 positions matching TRBD2. This CDR3 has 14 residues. Germline CDR1 reads SGHRS; CDR2 reads YFSETQ. J gave up 4 bases and V 8 bases, and 7 bases lay outside the gene matches. The CDR3, as DNA: TGCGCCAGTAAAAGCGGGAGGGCCGCAGATACGCAGTATTTT. It specifies CASKSGRAADTQYF. Full variable domain (outside the CDR3, taken from reference TRBV5-1 and TRBJ2-3): KAGVTQTPRYLIKTRGQQVTLSCSPISGHRSVSWYQQTPGQGLQFLFEYFSETQRNKGNFPGRFSGRQFSNSRSEMNVSTLELGDSALYLCASKSGRAADTQYFGPGTRLTVL.

This clonotype was counted between two and nine times. The V and J genes are TRBV5-1 and TRBJ1-1, with D perhaps matching TRBD1 (6 bases). The germline V and J ends were trimmed by 3 bases and 1 base, with 10 bases remaining between them. The CDR3 has 14 residues. CDR1 and CDR2 (germline): SGHRS, YFSETQ. This chain's CDR3 is CASSYQTGNTEAFF. CDR3 DNA: TGCGCCAGCAGCTACCAGACAGGGAACACTGAAGCTTTCTTT.

J is TRBJ2-7 and V is TRBV3-1; D is undetermined. V was cut by 0 bases and J by 6 bases, with 18 bases left in between. CDR1 is LGHDT and CDR2 is YNNKEL in the germline V gene (reference sequence). The CDR3 is 16 residues long. The CDR3 reads CASSQEVDSLESEQYF. The CDR3, as DNA: TGTGCCAGCAGCCAAGAAGTCGACTCCCTTGAGAGCGAGCAGTACTTC.

V gene TRBV11-2 combines with J gene TRBJ2-7, with TRBD2 identical over 8 bases. The length of the CDR3 is 14 residues. V lost 5 bases and J lost 3; bases outside the gene matches: 6. The V gene's germline CDR1 is SGHAT and CDR2 FQNNGV. Here the CDR3 DNA reads TGTGCCAGCAGCCGGGGGGGTAGCGGCTACGAGCAGTACTTC. Translation: CASSRGGSGYEQYF. Drawing the rest from reference TRBV11-2 and TRBJ2-7, the complete variable domain is EAGVAQSPRYKIIEKRQSVAFWCNPISGHATLYWYQQILGQGPKLLIQFQNNGVVDDSQLPKDRFSAERLKGVDSTLKIQPAKLEDSAVYLCASSRGGSGYEQYFGPGTRLTVT.

This clonotype has just a few counts. The V call is TRBV10-3, the J call TRBJ2-5; either TRBD1 or TRBD2 may fit D (5 bases each). Germline lookup yields CDR1 ENHRY and CDR2 SYGVKD. V was clipped by 2 bases and J by 3 bases, with 13 bases between them. CDR3 length: 15 amino acids. DNA for the CDR3: TGTGCCATCAGTGAGGCAGCAGGGACGAAAGAGACCCAGTACTTC. Amino acids: CAISEAAGTKETQYF.